These T cell receptor beta chains were read from a single sample in a study of T cell responses to AZD1222 COVID-19 vaccine. Some clones are missing from TCRdb's copy, which holds only in-frame ones; the method was immunoSEQ multiplex PCR. The sample lists approximately 200,000 clones; 90% to 95% were seen once. The starting material was peripheral blood, obtained 28 days after the second AZD1222 dose. The receptor source for this set is an adult who received the AZD1222 COVID-19 vaccine. The CDR3 runs from the conserved cysteine through the conserved F or W. Fields, in order: D gene, J gene, clone size, V gene, CDR3 protein, CDR3 DNA. D genes are given only for firm matches. Not every row has a clone size; where given, it reads once, few, many or a size class.

D: TRBD2; J: TRBJ2-1; size: -; V: TRBV18; CDR3: CASSPLRLAGGPHQFF; DNA: TGTGCCAGCTCACCACTTCGTCTAGCGGGAGGGCCTCACCAGTTCTTC
D: TRBD2; J: TRBJ2-1; size: -; V: TRBV3-1/TRBV3-2; CDR3: CASSLDRGEGGEQFF; DNA: TGTGCCAGCAGCCTAGACCGGGGGGAAGGAGGTGAGCAGTTCTTC
D: -; J: TRBJ1-1; size: -; V: TRBV6-1; CDR3: CASSERGFTEAFF; DNA: TGTGCCAGCAGTGAAAGGGGGTTTACTGAAGCTTTCTTT
D: TRBD2; J: TRBJ2-1; size: once; V: TRBV9; CDR3: CASSVGTSGGNEQFF; DNA: TGTGCCAGCAGCGTAGGGACTAGCGGGGGAAATGAGCAGTTCTTC
D: -; J: TRBJ2-3; size: -; V: TRBV9; CDR3: CASSVGERGADTQYF; DNA: TGTGCCAGCAGCGTAGGGGAGAGGGGAGCAGATACGCAGTATTTT
D: -; J: TRBJ2-1; size: once; V: TRBV18; CDR3: CASSHRENEQFF; DNA: TGTGCCAGCTCTCACAGGGAAAATGAGCAGTTCTTC
D: -; J: TRBJ2-1; size: -; V: TRBV21-1; CDR3: CASSKENGRSYNEQFF; DNA: TGTGCCAGCAGCAAAGAAAACGGACGATCCTACAATGAGCAGTTCTTC
D: -; J: TRBJ1-2; size: -; V: TRBV5-4; CDR3: CASSLEPQGQYGYTF; DNA: TGTGCCAGCAGCTTGGAGCCCCAGGGGCAATATGGCTACACCTTC
D: -; J: TRBJ2-1; size: -; V: TRBV11-2; CDR3: CASTMGVSYNEQFF; DNA: TGTGCCAGCACCATGGGGGTCTCGTACAATGAGCAGTTCTTC
D: TRBD2; J: TRBJ2-1; size: -; V: TRBV18; CDR3: CASSPLAVSYNEQFF; DNA: TGTGCCAGCTCACCCCTAGCGGTCTCCTACAATGAGCAGTTCTTC
D: -; J: TRBJ2-5; size: -; V: TRBV24-1; CDR3: CATSDYGRGQETQYF; DNA: TGTGCCACCAGTGATTACGGACGAGGACAAGAGACCCAGTACTTC
D: -; J: TRBJ1-1; size: -; V: TRBV10-2; CDR3: CASSESGSQGNTEAFF; DNA: TGCGCCAGCAGTGAGTCGGGGTCCCAGGGGAACACTGAAGCTTTCTTT
D: TRBD1; J: TRBJ1-1; size: -; V: TRBV10-3; CDR3: CAITPGQGPVTEAFF; DNA: TGTGCCATCACTCCGGGACAGGGCCCGGTCACTGAAGCTTTCTTT
D: TRBD1; J: TRBJ1-6; size: -; V: TRBV28; CDR3: CASSRGVDRGGNSPLHF; DNA: TGTGCCAGCAGTCGGGGGGTTGACAGGGGCGGTAATTCACCCCTCCACTTT
D: TRBD1; J: TRBJ1-1; size: -; V: TRBV7-9; CDR3: CASSSQGGGTEAFF; DNA: TGTGCCAGCAGCTCCCAAGGGGGCGGCACTGAAGCTTTCTTT
D: -; J: TRBJ2-7; size: -; V: TRBV30; CDR3: CATGGGLGYEQYF; DNA: TGTGCTACAGGGGGGGGACTCGGGTACGAGCAGTACTTC
D: -; J: TRBJ1-2; size: once; V: TRBV5-1; CDR3: CASSLEPGHGYTF; DNA: TGCGCCAGCAGCTTGGAGCCAGGCCATGGTTACACCTTC
D: TRBD1; J: TRBJ1-5; size: -; V: TRBV18; CDR3: CASSPNRGDQPQHF; DNA: TGTGCCAGCTCACCCAACAGGGGGGATCAGCCCCAGCATTTT
D: -; J: TRBJ1-1; size: -; V: TRBV5-4; CDR3: CAYRQAVNTEAFF; DNA: TGTGCCTATAGACAGGCAGTGAACACTGAAGCTTTCTTT
D: TRBD1; J: TRBJ1-2; size: -; V: TRBV19; CDR3: CASSMTGNKGGYTF; DNA: TGTGCCAGTAGTATGACAGGGAATAAGGGTGGCTACACCTTC
D: -; J: TRBJ1-6; size: once; V: TRBV19; CDR3: CASSNARRNSPLHF; DNA: TGTGCCAGTAGTAATGCCCGAAGGAATTCACCCCTCCACTTT
D: TRBD2; J: TRBJ2-5; size: -; V: TRBV2; CDR3: CASTLAGGYQETQYF; DNA: TGTGCCAGCACTCTAGCGGGAGGGTACCAAGAGACCCAGTACTTC
D: TRBD2; J: TRBJ2-7; size: -; V: TRBV11-2; CDR3: CASSLQASGLSEQYF; DNA: TGTGCCAGCAGCTTACAGGCTAGCGGTCTCTCCGAGCAGTACTTC
D: -; J: TRBJ1-6; size: -; V: TRBV6-1; CDR3: CASSEVWGVDSPLHF; DNA: TGTGCCAGCAGTGAGGTCTGGGGCGTGGATTCACCCCTCCACTTT
D: TRBD2; J: TRBJ2-1; size: once; V: TRBV5-8; CDR3: CASSFRAGGQNNEQFF; DNA: TGTGCCAGCAGCTTCCGAGCGGGAGGGCAGAACAATGAGCAGTTCTTC
D: -; J: TRBJ1-5; size: few; V: TRBV6-5; CDR3: CASNSRNTVNQPQHF; DNA: TGTGCCAGCAATTCCCGAAATACCGTCAATCAGCCCCAGCATTTT
D: TRBD1; J: TRBJ1-4; size: -; V: TRBV5-1; CDR3: CASSQTGGATNEKLFF; DNA: TGCGCCAGCAGCCAGACAGGGGGTGCAACTAATGAAAAACTGTTTTTT
D: TRBD1; J: TRBJ1-1; size: once; V: TRBV6-5; CDR3: CASRRQGGTEAFF; DNA: TGTGCCAGCAGGCGACAGGGGGGCACTGAAGCTTTCTTT
D: TRBD1; J: TRBJ2-3; size: -; V: TRBV30; CDR3: CAWITGVGTDTQYF; DNA: TGTGCCTGGATAACAGGGGTCGGTACAGATACGCAGTATTTT
D: TRBD1; J: TRBJ2-7; size: -; V: TRBV6-2/TRBV6-3; CDR3: CASSSTGTSRDEQYF; DNA: TGTGCCAGCAGTTCGACAGGGACCTCCCGCGACGAGCAGTACTTC
D: -; J: TRBJ1-2; size: -; V: TRBV11-3; CDR3: CASSQGWGYTF; DNA: TGTGCCAGCTCACAGGGTTGGGGCTACACCTTC
D: -; J: TRBJ1-6; size: -; V: TRBV27; CDR3: CASSPTSGGPNNSPLHF; DNA: TGTGCCAGCAGCCCTACGTCCGGGGGACCTAATAATTCACCCCTCCACTTT
D: -; J: TRBJ1-6; size: -; V: TRBV27; CDR3: CASSLTGQKNSPLHF; DNA: TGTGCCAGCAGTTTAACCGGCCAGAAAAATTCACCCCTCCACTTT
D: -; J: TRBJ2-1; size: few; V: TRBV11-2; CDR3: CASSLGGSGITASYNEQFF; DNA: TGTGCCAGCAGCTTAGGGGGGTCAGGTATAACGGCCTCCTACAATGAGCAGTTCTTC
D: -; J: TRBJ1-6; size: -; V: TRBV27; CDR3: CASSPRLGTSPLHF; DNA: TGTGCCAGCAGTCCGCGCCTCGGGACATCACCCCTCCACTTT
D: TRBD1; J: TRBJ1-5; size: once; V: TRBV24-1; CDR3: CATSDPGQVQPQHF; DNA: TGTGCCACCAGTGACCCCGGACAGGTCCAGCCCCAGCATTTT
D: TRBD1; J: TRBJ1-1; size: -; V: TRBV11-2; CDR3: CASSLAGQAVTEAFF; DNA: TGTGCCAGCAGCTTAGCGGGACAGGCGGTAACTGAAGCTTTCTTT
D: -; J: TRBJ1-5; size: -; V: TRBV23-1; CDR3: CASSQMAAGANQPQHF; DNA: TGCGCCAGCAGTCAAATGGCGGCAGGGGCGAATCAGCCCCAGCATTTT
D: -; J: TRBJ1-1; size: -; V: TRBV7-9; CDR3: CASSLTGNRPGTEAFF; DNA: TGTGCCAGCAGCTTAACAGGAAACAGGCCTGGCACTGAAGCTTTCTTT
D: -; J: TRBJ2-7; size: -; V: TRBV28; CDR3: CASSEGVSLAYEQYF; DNA: TGTGCCAGCAGTGAAGGGGTATCTCTCGCCTACGAGCAGTACTTC
D: -; J: TRBJ2-3; size: many; V: TRBV3-1/TRBV3-2; CDR3: CASSQDYGYSTDTQYF; DNA: TGTGCCAGCAGCCAAGATTACGGCTACAGCACAGATACGCAGTATTTT
D: TRBD1; J: TRBJ2-3; size: -; V: TRBV9; CDR3: CASSVEQGQGKDTQYF; DNA: TGTGCCAGCAGCGTAGAACAGGGGCAGGGTAAAGATACGCAGTATTTT
D: TRBD1; J: TRBJ1-2; size: -; V: TRBV28; CDR3: CASSLSGGTGGYTF; DNA: TGTGCCAGCAGTTTATCCGGCGGGACAGGGGGCTACACCTTC
D: -; J: TRBJ1-1; size: -; V: TRBV28; CDR3: CASSRGGAGKRAFF; DNA: TGTGCCAGCAGCCGCGGGGGCGCGGGAAAGCGAGCTTTCTTT
D: -; J: TRBJ2-7; size: -; V: TRBV10-2; CDR3: CASHSARGAADEQYF; DNA: TGCGCCAGCCATTCCGCCCGGGGGGCAGCAGACGAGCAGTACTTC
D: -; J: TRBJ1-1; size: -; V: TRBV4-1; CDR3: CASSQEGRTEAFF; DNA: TGCGCCAGCAGCCAAGAAGGTAGGACCGAAGCTTTCTTT
D: TRBD1; J: TRBJ1-2; size: -; V: TRBV18; CDR3: CASSLLDREYGYTF; DNA: TGTGCCAGCTCACTACTTGACAGGGAATATGGCTACACCTTC
D: -; J: TRBJ2-1; size: -; V: TRBV9; CDR3: CASSVATGLDNEQFF; DNA: TGTGCCAGCAGCGTAGCAACGGGGCTAGACAATGAGCAGTTCTTC
D: -; J: TRBJ2-3; size: -; V: TRBV25-1; CDR3: CASSGGDAWTDTQYF; DNA: TGTGCCAGCAGTGGCGGGGATGCCTGGACAGATACGCAGTATTTT
D: TRBD2; J: TRBJ2-1; size: few; V: TRBV29-1; CDR3: CSVVLWTSGSFDEQFF; DNA: TGCAGCGTTGTATTATGGACTAGCGGGAGCTTTGATGAGCAGTTCTTC
D: TRBD2; J: TRBJ2-7; size: -; V: TRBV19; CDR3: CASSPPGLAGAEQYF; DNA: TGTGCCAGTAGTCCCCCAGGACTAGCGGGAGCCGAGCAGTACTTC
D: -; J: TRBJ1-4; size: -; V: TRBV19; CDR3: CASSWGKGRGYEKLFF; DNA: TGTGCCAGTAGCTGGGGGAAGGGGCGAGGTTATGAAAAACTGTTTTTT
D: -; J: TRBJ2-1; size: -; V: TRBV10-3; CDR3: CAISESPNNEQFF; DNA: TGTGCCATCAGTGAGTCTCCTAACAATGAGCAGTTCTTC
D: -; J: TRBJ2-7; size: -; V: TRBV5-6; CDR3: CASSPDGYSYEQYF; DNA: TGTGCCAGCAGCCCCGACGGTTATTCCTACGAGCAGTACTTC
D: -; J: TRBJ2-1; size: -; V: TRBV4-2; CDR3: CASSQEGGNEYNEQFF; DNA: TGTGCCAGCAGCCAAGAAGGGGGAAACGAGTACAATGAGCAGTTCTTC